Listed below are T cell receptor beta chains from one sample, sequenced in a study of shared clonotypes between healthy human individuals. The table came from immunoSEQ multiplex PCR; TCRdb's copy has only in-frame clones and leaves some out. The sample carries under 2,500,000 clones, approximately 94% recorded once. Material for sequencing was naive CD4+ T cells sorted from blood. These receptor sequences come from a man younger than 35 in good health. Each CDR3 is given with its conserved first and last residue. Fields, in order: clone size, D gene, J gene, V gene, CDR3 DNA, CDR3 protein. A D gene is named only where the DNA matches it firmly. Clone size, where shown, is once, few, many, or a class for clones that have expanded.

clone_size: .; d_call: TRBD1; j_call: TRBJ1-5; v_call: TRBV6-1; cdr3_nt: TGTGCCAGCAGCTTGACAGGGTCGGGTCAGCCCCAGCATTTT; cdr3_aa: CASSLTGSGQPQHF
clone_size: .; d_call: .; j_call: TRBJ2-2; v_call: TRBV5-1; cdr3_nt: TGCGCCAGCAGCTTGTATATTTTGGATTCCGGGGAGCTGTTTTTT; cdr3_aa: CASSLYILDSGELFF
clone_size: .; d_call: .; j_call: TRBJ1-3; v_call: TRBV11-2; cdr3_nt: TGTGCCAGCAGCTTAGCCACAGCGAACTCTGGAAACACCATATATTTT; cdr3_aa: CASSLATANSGNTIYF
clone_size: .; d_call: .; j_call: TRBJ2-5; v_call: TRBV10-3; cdr3_nt: TGTGCCATCAGTGACGGGGCCCAAGAGACCCAGTACTTC; cdr3_aa: CAISDGAQETQYF
clone_size: once; d_call: TRBD1; j_call: TRBJ1-4; v_call: TRBV5-1; cdr3_nt: TGCGCCAGCAGCCCTAGTACAGGGGGGAGTGAAAAACTGTTTTTT; cdr3_aa: CASSPSTGGSEKLFF
clone_size: .; d_call: .; j_call: TRBJ2-2; v_call: TRBV14; cdr3_nt: TGTGCCAGCAGCCAAGGGCAGGGGAACACCGGGGAGCTGTTTTTT; cdr3_aa: CASSQGQGNTGELFF
clone_size: .; d_call: .; j_call: TRBJ2-1; v_call: TRBV9; cdr3_nt: TGTGCCAGCAGCGCCCGCCCCACAGGGTCTCTCTACAATGAGCAGTTCTTC; cdr3_aa: CASSARPTGSLYNEQFF
clone_size: .; d_call: TRBD2; j_call: TRBJ2-1; v_call: TRBV2; cdr3_nt: TGTGCCAGCAGAGATCCGGGACTAGACCTCAATGAGCAGTTCTTC; cdr3_aa: CASRDPGLDLNEQFF
clone_size: few; d_call: .; j_call: TRBJ1-2; v_call: TRBV30; cdr3_nt: TGTGCCTGGACCCTCCAAGGGTCGAGGGGCTACACCTTC; cdr3_aa: CAWTLQGSRGYTF
clone_size: .; d_call: TRBD1; j_call: TRBJ2-7; v_call: TRBV7-9; cdr3_nt: TGTGCCAGCAGCCCGGACAGGGACGAGCAGTACTTC; cdr3_aa: CASSPDRDEQYF
clone_size: .; d_call: .; j_call: TRBJ1-6; v_call: TRBV6-4; cdr3_nt: TGTGCCAGCTCCGAAGGAGGGTTCGGTTCACCCCTCCACTTT; cdr3_aa: CASSEGGFGSPLHF
clone_size: once; d_call: .; j_call: TRBJ1-5; v_call: TRBV27; cdr3_nt: TGTGCCAGCAGTCCGCCAGGATCGAATCAGCCCCAGCATTTT; cdr3_aa: CASSPPGSNQPQHF
clone_size: .; d_call: .; j_call: TRBJ1-1; v_call: TRBV15; cdr3_nt: TGTGCCACCAGCAGAGGAAACAGGGCCGACACTGAAGCTTTCTTT; cdr3_aa: CATSRGNRADTEAFF
clone_size: .; d_call: TRBD2; j_call: TRBJ2-1; v_call: TRBV5-4; cdr3_nt: TGTGCCAGCAGCTTGGGGGGACTAGCGGGATACAATGAGCAGTTCTTC; cdr3_aa: CASSLGGLAGYNEQFF
clone_size: few; d_call: TRBD2; j_call: TRBJ2-7; v_call: TRBV5-4; cdr3_nt: TGTGCCAGCAGTCCGGCGGGGGACTCCTACGAGCAGTACTTC; cdr3_aa: CASSPAGDSYEQYF
clone_size: .; d_call: .; j_call: TRBJ1-5; v_call: TRBV2; cdr3_nt: TGTGCCAGCAGTGAATTGGCAGGGAGTCAGCCCCAGCATTTT; cdr3_aa: CASSELAGSQPQHF
clone_size: .; d_call: TRBD2; j_call: TRBJ2-1; v_call: TRBV10-3; cdr3_nt: TGTGCCATCAGTGAAGAAGGTCTAGCGGCTAGGAATGAGCAGTTCTTC; cdr3_aa: CAISEEGLAARNEQFF
clone_size: .; d_call: TRBD1; j_call: TRBJ1-2; v_call: TRBV2; cdr3_nt: TGTGCCAGCAGTGGGGACAGCTACCCGCTTGGCTACACCTTC; cdr3_aa: CASSGDSYPLGYTF
clone_size: .; d_call: TRBD2; j_call: TRBJ2-7; v_call: TRBV7-8; cdr3_nt: TGTGCCAGCAGCCCGGGACTAGCGGTCCCGCCAAATGTGAGGGAGCAGTACTTC; cdr3_aa: CASSPGLAVPPNVREQYF
clone_size: .; d_call: TRBD2; j_call: TRBJ2-5; v_call: TRBV6-1; cdr3_nt: TGTGCCAGCAGTGAAGTACTAGCGGGGGCCGAGACCCAGTACTTC; cdr3_aa: CASSEVLAGAETQYF
clone_size: .; d_call: .; j_call: TRBJ2-3; v_call: TRBV11-2; cdr3_nt: TGTGCCAGCAGCTCGCTTCGGGGGCAATTTGCAGATACGCAGTATTTT; cdr3_aa: CASSSLRGQFADTQYF
clone_size: .; d_call: TRBD1; j_call: TRBJ2-5; v_call: TRBV18; cdr3_nt: TGTGCCAGCTCAACCCGGACAGGGGAAGAGACCCAGTACTTC; cdr3_aa: CASSTRTGEETQYF
clone_size: .; d_call: TRBD1; j_call: TRBJ2-7; v_call: TRBV5-1; cdr3_nt: TGCGCCAGCAGCTTGACTGGTACGCCGGGGACAGAGTACGAGCAGTACTTC; cdr3_aa: CASSLTGTPGTEYEQYF
clone_size: .; d_call: .; j_call: TRBJ2-7; v_call: TRBV7-6; cdr3_nt: TGTGCCAGCAGCCTCCTCGAGTTCTACGAGCAGTACTTC; cdr3_aa: CASSLLEFYEQYF
clone_size: .; d_call: .; j_call: TRBJ2-2; v_call: TRBV25-1; cdr3_nt: TGTGCCAGCACTCCGGCCAGGGGAAGCAGCACCGGGGAGCTGTTTTTT; cdr3_aa: CASTPARGSSTGELFF
clone_size: .; d_call: TRBD1; j_call: TRBJ1-1; v_call: TRBV29-1; cdr3_nt: TGCAGCGCTCCCGGGACAGGGGGGACTGAAGCTTTCTTT; cdr3_aa: CSAPGTGGTEAFF
clone_size: .; d_call: TRBD2; j_call: TRBJ2-7; v_call: TRBV6-5; cdr3_nt: TGTGCCAGCAGTTATAGTTCTAGCGGTGCCTACGAGCAGTACTTC; cdr3_aa: CASSYSSSGAYEQYF
clone_size: once; d_call: .; j_call: TRBJ2-7; v_call: TRBV27; cdr3_nt: TGTGCCACTCCAAACCGGGACACACCTTACGAGCAGTACTTC; cdr3_aa: CATPNRDTPYEQYF
clone_size: .; d_call: TRBD2; j_call: TRBJ2-3; v_call: TRBV28; cdr3_nt: TGTGCCAGCAGTTTACTCGCGGGGGCAGATACGCAGTATTTT; cdr3_aa: CASSLLAGADTQYF
clone_size: .; d_call: TRBD1; j_call: TRBJ1-6; v_call: TRBV7-2; cdr3_nt: TGTGCCAGCAGCTTAGAAGGACAGGGCCATTCACCCCTCCACTTT; cdr3_aa: CASSLEGQGHSPLHF
clone_size: .; d_call: .; j_call: TRBJ1-1; v_call: TRBV18; cdr3_nt: TGTGCCAGCTCACCGAGGACCAGACAGCTGAACACTGAAGCTTTCTTT; cdr3_aa: CASSPRTRQLNTEAFF
clone_size: once; d_call: .; j_call: TRBJ1-5; v_call: TRBV6-1; cdr3_nt: TGTGCCAGCAGTGAAGAGGGGAATCAGCCCCAGCATTTT; cdr3_aa: CASSEEGNQPQHF
clone_size: .; d_call: .; j_call: TRBJ2-3; v_call: TRBV29-1; cdr3_nt: TGCAGCGTTGCGGGGGACACAGATACGCAGTATTTT; cdr3_aa: CSVAGDTDTQYF
clone_size: .; d_call: .; j_call: TRBJ1-6; v_call: TRBV30; cdr3_nt: TGTGCCTGGGCGGGACATCTAGGTTCACCCCTCCACTTT; cdr3_aa: CAWAGHLGSPLHF
clone_size: few; d_call: TRBD2; j_call: TRBJ2-5; v_call: TRBV27; cdr3_nt: TGTGCCAGCAGTTTACGACTAGCGGGGGAGACCCAGTACTTC; cdr3_aa: CASSLRLAGETQYF
clone_size: .; d_call: TRBD1; j_call: TRBJ2-7; v_call: TRBV18; cdr3_nt: TGTGCCAGCTCACTTACGGGACAGGGTGCCTACGAGCAGTACTTC; cdr3_aa: CASSLTGQGAYEQYF
clone_size: .; d_call: TRBD1; j_call: TRBJ1-5; v_call: TRBV4-1; cdr3_nt: TGCGCCAGCAGCCGGAGTACCGACAGGGACAATCAGCCCCAGCATTTT; cdr3_aa: CASSRSTDRDNQPQHF
clone_size: .; d_call: .; j_call: TRBJ2-1; v_call: TRBV7-2; cdr3_nt: TGTGCCAGCAGCTTAAGCGACCTAAGCTCCTACAATGAGCAGTTCTTC; cdr3_aa: CASSLSDLSSYNEQFF
clone_size: .; d_call: .; j_call: TRBJ2-7; v_call: TRBV27; cdr3_nt: TGTGCCAGCAGTCCTACCCCCAGGGCGCCGCAGTACTTC; cdr3_aa: CASSPTPRAPQYF
clone_size: .; d_call: TRBD1; j_call: TRBJ2-7; v_call: TRBV7-9; cdr3_nt: TGTGCCAGCAGCATAGGACAGGGGAAGGGCGAGCAGTACTTC; cdr3_aa: CASSIGQGKGEQYF
clone_size: .; d_call: .; j_call: TRBJ1-1; v_call: TRBV30; cdr3_nt: TGTGCCTGGATTAGGGCCACTGAAGCTTTCTTT; cdr3_aa: CAWIRATEAFF
clone_size: .; d_call: .; j_call: TRBJ2-3; v_call: TRBV18; cdr3_nt: TGTGCCAGCTCCCCAAGCACAGATACGCAGTATTTT; cdr3_aa: CASSPSTDTQYF
clone_size: .; d_call: .; j_call: TRBJ1-1; v_call: TRBV5-1; cdr3_nt: TGCTCCTCCCGGAACAGTCAAAACACTGAAGCTTTCTTT; cdr3_aa: CSSRNSQNTEAFF
clone_size: once; d_call: .; j_call: TRBJ2-5; v_call: TRBV18; cdr3_nt: TGTGCCAGCTCACCGGGCCAGTCGGAGACCCAGTACTTC; cdr3_aa: CASSPGQSETQYF
clone_size: .; d_call: .; j_call: TRBJ2-7; v_call: TRBV27; cdr3_nt: TGTGCCAGCAGTTTGGCCGTGAGCTCCTACGAGCAGTACTTC; cdr3_aa: CASSLAVSSYEQYF
clone_size: .; d_call: .; j_call: TRBJ2-2; v_call: TRBV19; cdr3_nt: TGTGCCAGTAGTATCTACAGCACCGGGGAGCTGTTTTTT; cdr3_aa: CASSIYSTGELFF
clone_size: .; d_call: .; j_call: TRBJ1-1; v_call: TRBV7-2; cdr3_nt: TGTGCCAGCAGCCCTAAACCGACAGGCGGGAGCACTGAAGCTTTCTTT; cdr3_aa: CASSPKPTGGSTEAFF
clone_size: .; d_call: .; j_call: TRBJ2-2; v_call: TRBV10-3; cdr3_nt: TGTGCCATCAGGAGGGGCGGGGCCACCGGGGAGCTGTTTTTT; cdr3_aa: CAIRRGGATGELFF
clone_size: .; d_call: TRBD1; j_call: TRBJ2-7; v_call: TRBV9; cdr3_nt: TGTGCCAGCAGCGTAGAAGGGGGACAGGGCGAGCAGTACTTC; cdr3_aa: CASSVEGGQGEQYF
clone_size: .; d_call: .; j_call: TRBJ1-5; v_call: TRBV6-1; cdr3_nt: TGTGCCAGCAGAGACGGCCAGGTCGACTATGGGCCCCAGCATTTT; cdr3_aa: CASRDGQVDYGPQHF
clone_size: .; d_call: TRBD2; j_call: TRBJ2-1; v_call: TRBV27; cdr3_nt: TGTGCCAGCAGTTTAGCCGGGACTAGCGGATACAATGAGCAGTTCTTC; cdr3_aa: CASSLAGTSGYNEQFF
clone_size: .; d_call: .; j_call: TRBJ2-7; v_call: TRBV19; cdr3_nt: TGTGCCAGTCCCCCAAGAGGACCCCGGAGCTCCTACGAGCAGTACTTC; cdr3_aa: CASPPRGPRSSYEQYF